One and the same sample provided the 18 T cell receptor beta chains below, sequenced in a study of control samples from healthy donors and cancer patients. Some clones are missing from TCRdb's copy, which holds only in-frame ones; the method was immunoSEQ multiplex PCR. Of over 100,000 clones in the sample, roughly 90% are singletons; the top ten hold about 2.2%. Specimen: blood. These receptors all stem from a woman aged 50 to 60 in good health.

The chain employs TRBV12-3 or TRBV12-4 and TRBJ1-4; 7 positions agree with TRBD1. There are 13 residues in the CDR3. After removal of 6 bases from V and 5 bases from J, the junction contained 3 bases not matched to a gene. CDR3 nucleotides: TGTGCCAGCAGGGGGACAGAAAATGAAAAACTGTTTTTT. It is translated as CASRGTENEKLFF.

This rearrangement joins TRBV7-6 to TRBJ1-2; tentative D call: TRBD1 (5 bases). The V and J ends lost 5 bases and 5 bases respectively, with 12 bases between them. Germline V gives CDR1 SGHVS, CDR2 FNYEAQ. This CDR3 spans 13 amino acids. DNA of the CDR3: TGTGCCAGCAGCCAAGACAGTTTATATGGCTACACCTTC. This encodes CASSQDSLYGYTF.

J is TRBJ1-1 and V is TRBV1; the table's TRBD1 call for D was not verified on the DNA. TRBV1 is flagged as a pseudogene. The CDR3 has 14 amino acids. CDR3 sequence: CTSSLPQGGAEAFF. The CDR3, as DNA: TGCACCAGCAGCCTACCACAGGGCGGAGCTGAAGCTTTCTTT.

The V call is TRBV30, the J call TRBJ1-3; 8 bases are a match to TRBD1. The length of the CDR3 is 12 residues. From germline, CDR1 is GTSNPN and CDR2 SVGIG (reference sequence). The V gene end was trimmed by 5 bases and the J gene end by 4 bases; junction bases not matched to a gene: 1. CDR3 bases: TGTGCCTGGCGGACAGGGGGAAACACCATATATTTT. It specifies CAWRTGGNTIYF.

The J gene is TRBJ2-2, the V gene TRBV12-3 or TRBV12-4; TRBD2 might be the D (6 bases). Trimming removed 9 bases from V and 3 bases from J, with 11 bases in between. The length of the CDR3 is 13 residues. The CDR3 here is CASRSGYTGELFF. As DNA, the CDR3 is TGTGCCAGTCGTAGCGGATACACCGGGGAGCTGTTTTTT.

This sequence joins TRBV19 and TRBJ1-2, with 7 bases aligning to TRBD1. The CDR3 totals 15 residues. With 7 bases clipped from V and 2 bases from J, the junction kept 10 bases outside the gene matches. Germline V CDR1 and CDR2: LNHDA, SQIVND (reference sequence). CDR3 nucleotide sequence: TGTGCCAGTACCCTCCCCGGGGACAGCAACTATGGCTACACCTTC. It translates to CASTLPGDSNYGYTF.

The chain recombines TRBV5-1 with TRBJ1-1; 9 bases agree with TRBD1. Trimming at V came to 4 bases and at J to 6 bases, leaving 4 bases not matched to a gene. The CDR3 spans 13 residues. Germline V gives CDR1 SGHRS, CDR2 YFSETQ. The CDR3 reads CASSVTGGAEAFF. The CDR3 DNA follows: TGCGCCAGCAGCGTGACAGGGGGGGCTGAAGCTTTCTTT.

V is TRBV3-1 (or the pseudogene TRBV3-2) and J is TRBJ1-1; D gene uncertain. V lost 1 base and J 4 bases, leaving 7 bases between the germline ends. Germline V lookup: CDR1 LGHDT, CDR2 YNNKEL (reference sequence). This CDR3 region has 13 residues. CDR3 coding DNA: TGTGCCAGCAGCCAAGGAATGGCCACTGAAGCTTTCTTT. It encodes CASSQGMATEAFF.

The gene calls are TRBV5-1 and TRBJ2-1; 14 bases are a match to TRBD2. The CDR3 is made up of 15 amino acids. The J segment lost 9 bases and the V segment lost 4 bases, leaving 6 bases of the junction unmatched. Germline V gives CDR1 SGHRS, CDR2 YFSETQ. The CDR3 protein is CASSQTSGRDTEQFF. As DNA, the CDR3 is TGCGCCAGCAGCCAGACTAGCGGGAGGGACACTGAGCAGTTCTTC.

This chain links TRBV12-3 or TRBV12-4 with TRBJ1-1; D is undetermined. V gave up 3 bases and J gave up 10 bases, with 9 bases separating them. The length of the CDR3 is 11 residues. CDR3 sequence: CASSFNRAAFF. Here the CDR3 DNA reads TGTGCCAGCAGTTTCAACCGAGCAGCTTTCTTT.

This sequence joins TRBV27 and TRBJ1-4; no reliable D call. The germline V and J ends were trimmed by 3 bases and 0 bases, with 8 bases remaining between them. The CDR3 sequence is 15 residues long. Germline V lookup: CDR1 MNHEY, CDR2 SMNVEV (reference sequence). CDR3 loop: CASSLTAATNEKLFF. CDR3 nucleotide sequence: TGTGCCAGCAGTTTGACGGCTGCAACTAATGAAAAACTGTTTTTT.

The DNA for the CDR3 is TGTGCCAGCAGTTCCAAGCTCACTGAAGCTTTCTTT. As protein: CASSSKLTEAFF. The rearrangement uses TRBV28 and TRBJ1-1; D call uncertain. The germline CDR1 and CDR2 sequences are MDHEN and SYDVKM. The germline V and J ends were trimmed by 4 bases and 4 bases, with 7 bases remaining between them. CDR3 length: 12 amino acids.

This clone has a handful of counts. The chain joins TRBV5-1 to TRBJ1-2, with 9 bases matching TRBD1. This CDR3 has 14 residues. CDR1 is SGHRS and CDR2 is YFSETQ in the germline V gene. After removal of 0 bases from V and 8 bases from J, the junction contained 5 bases not matched to a gene. The CDR3 protein is CASSLGGQGEGYTF. The CDR3 DNA sequence: TGCGCCAGCAGCTTGGGGGGACAGGGAGAAGGCTACACCTTC.

The J gene is TRBJ1-4, the V gene TRBV28; 7 nucleotides align to TRBD1. CDR3 length: 15 amino acids. Per germline, CDR1 MDHEN and CDR2 SYDVKM. The J segment lost 5 bases and the V segment lost 1 base, leaving 4 bases of the junction unmatched. CDR3 nucleotide sequence: TGTGCCAGCAGTTTATCAGGGGGGCTAAATGAAAAACTGTTTTTT. This gives the protein CASSLSGGLNEKLFF.

This clone was found once. The J gene is TRBJ1-1, the V gene TRBV2; D is ambiguous. Trimming took 6 bases from V and 1 from J, leaving 3 bases between them. Germline loops: CDR1 SNHLY, CDR2 FYNNEI. This CDR3 is 11 amino acids long. Here the CDR3 DNA reads TGTGCCAGCAGGAGGAACACTGAAGCTTTCTTT. Translated, it gives CASRRNTEAFF.

A note on this clone: One end of the junction is discordant with germline, which a read error may explain. This chain connects TRBV7-7 to TRBJ2-1, with 8 bases fitting TRBD2. Germline lookup yields CDR1 SSHAT and CDR2 FNYEAQ (reference sequence). The CDR3 extends over 15 amino acids. As DNA, the CDR3 is TGTGCTAGCAGCCCTAGCGGGTCCCCCTACAATGAGCAGTTCTTC. It codes for CASSPSGSPYNEQFF.

The V call is TRBV3-1 (or the pseudogene TRBV3-2), the J call TRBJ2-7; D may be TRBD1 (6 bases). This CDR3 is 16 amino acids long. CDR1 is LGHDT and CDR2 is YNNKEL in the germline V gene (reference sequence). V was cut by 0 bases and J by 3 bases, with 15 bases left in between. CDR3 bases: TGTGCCAGCAGCCAAGATCCAGCAGGGGCCCTCTACGAGCAGTACTTC. Its translation is CASSQDPAGALYEQYF.

J is TRBJ2-3 and V is TRBV3-1 (or the pseudogene TRBV3-2); 7 bases align to TRBD1. Germline trimming cut 4 bases from V and 1 base from J; bases unmatched to any gene: 8. Looked up from germline, CDR1 is LGHDT and CDR2 is YNNKEL (reference sequence). The CDR3 has 16 residues. The CDR3 here is CASSPRTGPGTDTQYF. CDR3 sequence (DNA): TGTGCCAGCAGCCCCCGGACAGGTCCTGGCACAGATACGCAGTATTTT.